This T cell receptor beta chain came from a study of neurological immune-mediated disorders. This clonotype was counted many times. Its antigen is unidentified. The V and J ends lost 4 bases and 7 bases respectively, with 8 bases between them. CDR1 and CDR2 (germline): DFQATT, SNEGSKA (reference sequence). The CDR3 extends over 11 amino acids. TCRdb itself ran the 5' RACE reads through MiXCR, one entry per CDR3 protein. The sample yields under 75,000 distinct CDR3 sequences, around 3% seen once. Findings and limits, study-wide: The highest TCR clonal expansion occurred in HTLV-1-associated myelopathy; multiple sclerosis fell below healthy controls.

The specimen sequenced was PBMCs. The clonotype was recovered from a woman aged 50 to 60 with multiple sclerosis. This chain connects TRBV20-1 to TRBJ2-1; D uncertain. CDR3 in amino acids: CSANTWNEQFF. CDR3 sequence (DNA): TGCAGTGCTAATACTTGGAATGAGCAGTTCTTC.